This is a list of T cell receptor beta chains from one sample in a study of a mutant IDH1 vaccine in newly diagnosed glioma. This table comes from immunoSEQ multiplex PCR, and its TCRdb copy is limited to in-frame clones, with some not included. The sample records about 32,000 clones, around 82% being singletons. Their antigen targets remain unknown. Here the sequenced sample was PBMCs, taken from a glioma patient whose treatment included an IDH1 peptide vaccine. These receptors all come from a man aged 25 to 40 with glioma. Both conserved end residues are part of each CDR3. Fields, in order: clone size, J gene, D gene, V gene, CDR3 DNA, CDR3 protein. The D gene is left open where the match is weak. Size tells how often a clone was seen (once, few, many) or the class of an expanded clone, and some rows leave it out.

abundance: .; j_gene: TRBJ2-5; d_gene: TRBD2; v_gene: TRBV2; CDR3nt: TGTGCCAGCAGCTCTCCGGGACTACAAGAGACCCAGTACTTC; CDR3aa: CASSSPGLQETQYF
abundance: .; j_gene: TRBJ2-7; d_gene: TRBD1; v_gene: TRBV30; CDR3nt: TGTGCCTGGAGGCGGTCGGGACAGTACTACGAGCAGTACTTC; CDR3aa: CAWRRSGQYYEQYF
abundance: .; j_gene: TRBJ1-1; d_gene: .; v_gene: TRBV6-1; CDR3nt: TGTGCCAGCGCCCCCTACAGGGAATGGCACACTGAAGCTTTCTTT; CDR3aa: CASAPYREWHTEAFF
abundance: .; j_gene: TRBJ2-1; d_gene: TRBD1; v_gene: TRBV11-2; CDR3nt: TGTGCCAGCAGCCTCCGGGACAGGGACAATGAGCAGTTCTTC; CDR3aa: CASSLRDRDNEQFF
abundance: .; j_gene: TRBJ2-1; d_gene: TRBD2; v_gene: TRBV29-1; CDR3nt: TGCAGCGGTACTAGCGGGGGCAACGATGAGCAGTTCTTC; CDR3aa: CSGTSGGNDEQFF
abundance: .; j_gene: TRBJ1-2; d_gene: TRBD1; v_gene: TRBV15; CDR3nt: TGTGCCACCAGCAGAGACAGGGGGCATGATGGCTACACCTTC; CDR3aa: CATSRDRGHDGYTF
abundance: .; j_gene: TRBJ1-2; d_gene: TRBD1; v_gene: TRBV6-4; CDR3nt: TGTGCCAGCAGCGGGGGGACAGGGTATGGCTACACCTTC; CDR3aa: CASSGGTGYGYTF
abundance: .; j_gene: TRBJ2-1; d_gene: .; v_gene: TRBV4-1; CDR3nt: TGCGCCAGCAGCCAAGTAATCCGCAGTTACAATGAGCAGTTCTTC; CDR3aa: CASSQVIRSYNEQFF
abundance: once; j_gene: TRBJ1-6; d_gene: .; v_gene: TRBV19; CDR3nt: TGTGCCAGTAGCCCCGACAGCATACCCCTCCACTTT; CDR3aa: CASSPDSIPLHF
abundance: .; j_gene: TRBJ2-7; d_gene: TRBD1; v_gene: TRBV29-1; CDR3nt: TGCAGCGGCTCGGACAGGGGGGACGAGCAGTACTTC; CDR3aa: CSGSDRGDEQYF
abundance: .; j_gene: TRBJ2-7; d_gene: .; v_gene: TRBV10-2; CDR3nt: TGCGCCAGCACTCCGGGACAAGATTACGAGCAGTACTTC; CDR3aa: CASTPGQDYEQYF
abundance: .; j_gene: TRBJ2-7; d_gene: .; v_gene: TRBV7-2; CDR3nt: TGTGCCAGCAGCCCCGGACAGCCAACCTACGAGCAGTACTTC; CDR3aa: CASSPGQPTYEQYF
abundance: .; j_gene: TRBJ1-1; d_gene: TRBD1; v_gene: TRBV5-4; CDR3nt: TGTGCCAGCAGCTTCCCTCAGGGGGAGAACACTGAAGCTTTCTTT; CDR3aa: CASSFPQGENTEAFF